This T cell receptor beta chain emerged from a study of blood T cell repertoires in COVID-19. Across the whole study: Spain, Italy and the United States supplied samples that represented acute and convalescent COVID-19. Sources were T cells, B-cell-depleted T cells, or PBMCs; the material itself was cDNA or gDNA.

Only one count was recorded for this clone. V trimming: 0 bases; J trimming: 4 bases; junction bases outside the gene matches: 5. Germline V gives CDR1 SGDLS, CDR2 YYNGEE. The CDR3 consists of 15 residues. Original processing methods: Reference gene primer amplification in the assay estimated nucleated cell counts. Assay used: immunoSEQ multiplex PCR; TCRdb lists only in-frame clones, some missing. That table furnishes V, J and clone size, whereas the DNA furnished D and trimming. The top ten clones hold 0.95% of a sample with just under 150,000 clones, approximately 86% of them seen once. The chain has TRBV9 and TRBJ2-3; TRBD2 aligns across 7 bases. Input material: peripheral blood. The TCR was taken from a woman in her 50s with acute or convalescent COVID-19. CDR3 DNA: TGTGCCAGCAGCGTAGCGGGACTAAAGGCAGATACGCAGTATTTT. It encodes CASSVAGLKADTQYF.